These 26 T cell receptor delta chains were all obtained from the same sample, sequenced in a study of gamma-delta T cells after stem cell transplantation. TCRdb ran CATT on the RT-PCR reads. The sample contains approximately 1,200 delta-chain clones, about 8.5% of which appear only once. The specimen sequenced was gamma-delta T cells. These receptor sequences come from a human donor. It is not recorded whose cells these are; they may come from a transplant donor.

About this clone: TCRdb attributes to this sequence the protein of a much larger clone, which differs from the DNA translation at residue 11; a read error is likely, and the protein displayed is translated from the DNA. The chain recombines TRDV2 with TRDJ1; TRDD3 matches at 8 bases. Germline V gene lookup returns CDR1 GEAIGNYY and CDR2 EKD. The CDR3 covers 15 residues. Here the CDR3 DNA reads TGTGCCTGTGACGCCTGGGGGACATACACCGGTAAACTCATCTTT. It yields the protein CACDAWGTYTGKLIF.

This clone showed up just a few times. A far bigger clonotype differs at one base, so this is likely a read error. Distinct nucleotide sequences in the sample also encode this CDR3. This chain links TRDV2 with TRDJ1; D remains unclear. Germline CDR1 is GEAIGNYY and CDR2 is EKD. V lost 0 bases to trimming and J lost 4 bases, with 14 bases between them. The CDR3 length is 15 residues. CDR3 bases: TGTGCCTGTGACACCGTAACCCGGGGTAACGATAAACTCATCTTT. Its protein is CACDTVTRGNDKLIF.

This clone turned up a few times. It is likely a read error: a sequence one base away is far more abundant. Within the sample, other DNA sequences also encode this same CDR3. V gene TRDV2 combines with J gene TRDJ1; TRDD3 matches at 8 bases. Losses at the gene ends were 3 bases for V and 5 bases for J; bases not matched to a gene: 7. CDR3 length: 14 amino acids. In germline, CDR1 is GEAIGNYY, CDR2 EKD. The CDR3 nucleotides are TGTGCCTGTGACCTACTGGGGGGCCGAGATAAACTCATCTTT. Translated, it gives CACDLLGGRDKLIF.

This clone turned up a few times. V gene TRDV2 combines with J gene TRDJ1, with 8 bases matching TRDD3. V was clipped by 0 bases and J by 0 bases; unmatched bases: 11. This CDR3 region has 18 residues. Germline CDR1 and CDR2: GEAIGNYY and EKD. Written as DNA, the CDR3 is TGTGCCTGTGACACCGTACTGGGGGCCAAACGGTACACCGATAAACTCATCTTT. Protein: CACDTVLGAKRYTDKLIF.

In its sample, this clone was seen a few times. The rearrangement uses TRDV2 and TRDJ3, with D hard to call. The length of the CDR3 is 16 residues. V was pared by 0 bases and J by 9 bases, with 14 bases between. CDR1 and CDR2 (germline): GEAIGNYY, EKD. The CDR3 region is CACDTVGGHSTRQMFF. CDR3 in DNA: TGTGCCTGTGACACCGTTGGTGGGCACTCCACCCGACAGATGTTTTTC.

The genes are TRDV2 and TRDJ3; the match to TRDD3 covers 10 bases. Trimming took 3 bases from V and 0 from J; bases not matched to a gene: 16. The CDR3 contains 22 residues. Germline V gene lookup returns CDR1 GEAIGNYY and CDR2 EKD. CDR3 coding DNA: TGTGCCTGTGACCCGATGGGGGATACTTCCGAAAGTTTCTCCTGGGACACCCGACAGATGTTTTTC. Protein: CACDPMGDTSESFSWDTRQMFF.

V usage is TRDV2 and J usage is TRDJ3; 12 bases map to TRDD3. Germline V CDR1 and CDR2: GEAIGNYY, EKD. The CDR3 consists of 22 residues. The trim removed 0 bases at V and 0 bases at J, leaving 11 bases unmatched. The CDR3 sequence is CACDTVELGDTQSSWDTRQMFF. The DNA for the CDR3 is TGTGCCTGTGACACCGTGGAGCTGGGGGATACGCAAAGCTCCTGGGACACCCGACAGATGTTTTTC.

Concerning this clone: TCRdb lists the protein of a much larger clone for this DNA, which differs at residue 12, so this is likely a read error; the protein given here is translated from the DNA itself. The chain is built from TRDV2 and TRDJ1; TRDD3 aligns across 8 bases. The CDR3 is 15 amino acids. Germline assignment: CDR1 GEAIGNYY and CDR2 EKD. The CDR3 DNA reads TGTGCCTGTGACTCCCTACTGGGGGCCTCCGATACACTCATCTTT. It codes for CACDSLLGASDTLIF.

This clone was counted a few times. The chain carries TRDV2 and TRDJ1; 8 nucleotides align to TRDD3. Trimming removed 0 bases from V and 0 bases from J; junction bases left unmatched: 14. The germline gives CDR1 GEAIGNYY, CDR2 EKD. This CDR3 has 19 amino acids. The CDR3 DNA follows: TGTGCCTGTGACACCGTCTGGGGGACCACCGGTTCCTACACCGATAAACTCATCTTT. Residues: CACDTVWGTTGSYTDKLIF.

This clone was observed a few times. The J gene is TRDJ1, the V gene TRDV2; tentative D call: TRDD3 (6 bases). From germline, CDR1 is GEAIGNYY and CDR2 EKD. The CDR3 consists of 14 residues. V shed 0 bases and J shed 0 bases, with 7 bases lying between them. CDR3 protein: CACDTLGHTDKLIF. CDR3 nucleotide sequence: TGTGCCTGTGACACCCTGGGGCACACCGATAAACTCATCTTT.

This clone was recorded a few times. The chain recombines TRDV1 with TRDJ1, with no clear D. Germline CDR1 and CDR2: TSWWSYY and QGS. The CDR3 runs 18 residues. As DNA, the CDR3 is TGTGCCGACGGGACGCTCGCCGAAAGACGGTTATACACCGATAAACTCATCTTT. Its protein is CADGTLAERRLYTDKLIF.

The rearrangement joins TRDV2 to TRDJ1, with 11 bases matching TRDD3. The V segment lost 3 bases and the J segment 1 base; nucleotides outside the gene matches: 15. Per germline, CDR1 GEAIGNYY and CDR2 EKD. This CDR3 region has 19 residues. CDR3 nucleotides: TGTGCCTGTGACCCTGGGACCTGGGGGATACACAGACCCACCGATAAACTCATCTTT. Amino acids: CACDPGTWGIHRPTDKLIF.

This clone has only a few counts. The TCRdb record carries a much larger clone's protein, which differs from this DNA's translation at residue 4; a read error is the likely cause, and the protein listed here is the DNA translation. The V gene is TRDV2, the J gene TRDJ1; D might be TRDD2 or TRDD3, each matching 7 bases. The CDR3 has 21 residues. Germline V gives CDR1 GEAIGNYY, CDR2 EKD. Trimming pared 5 bases from V and 0 bases from J, leaving 33 bases between. The CDR3 nucleotides read TGTGCCTGTGCCCCTATTCCTACTGGGGACACGGGGGACCCGTACACCGATAAACTCATCTTT. Amino acid sequence: CACAPIPTGDTGDPYTDKLIF.

In its sample, this clone was seen a few times. This DNA's translation differs at residue 9 from TCRdb's protein, which comes from a much larger clone; a read error is likely, and the protein shown is translated from the DNA. The sample contains more than one DNA sequence encoding this CDR3. This sequence joins TRDV2 and TRDJ1; D is unclear. V was cut by 0 bases and J by 1 base, with 11 bases left in between. The germline V gene has CDR1 GEAIGNYY and CDR2 EKD. The CDR3 length is 15 residues. The CDR3 here is CACDTVGGSTDKLIF. CDR3 DNA sequence: TGTGCCTGTGACACCGTTGGAGGGAGCACCGATAAACTCATCTTT.

The chain has TRDV2 and TRDJ3; TRDD3 matches 7 bases. After removal of 0 bases from V and 3 bases from J, the junction contained 4 bases not matched to a gene. This CDR3 region has 17 residues. Germline CDR1 GEAIGNYY, CDR2 EKD. CDR3 DNA: TGTGCCTGTGACACCGTACTGGGGAACTGGGACACCCGACAGATGTTTTTC. Translation: CACDTVLGNWDTRQMFF.

This clone is medium-sized. This chain uses TRDV2 with TRDJ1; 10 nucleotides align to TRDD3. CDR3 length: 21 amino acids. CDR1 is GEAIGNYY, CDR2 EKD, per germline. Losses at the gene ends were 0 bases for V and 0 bases for J; bases not matched to a gene: 18. The CDR3 reads CACDTVATGGLIKNYTDKLIF. The CDR3 nucleotides read TGTGCCTGTGACACCGTGGCTACTGGGGGATTAATAAAAAATTACACCGATAAACTCATCTTT.

This clone was found a few times. This sequence joins TRDV2 and TRDJ1; TRDD3 might be the D (6 bases). Germline values: CDR1 GEAIGNYY, CDR2 EKD. The CDR3 runs 16 residues. V was clipped by 0 bases and J by 0 bases, with 13 bases between them. This CDR3 reads CACDTVAGANTDKLIF. The CDR3 bases are TGTGCCTGTGACACCGTCGCTGGGGCAAACACCGATAAACTCATCTTT.

A few counts support this clone. The genes are TRDV2 and TRDJ1; 7 nucleotides align to TRDD3. This CDR3 spans 18 amino acids. V gave up 0 bases and J gave up 8 bases; unmatched junction bases: 20. The germline gives CDR1 GEAIGNYY, CDR2 EKD. CDR3 in amino acids: CACDTVEAGGSPPPKLIF. The CDR3 DNA reads TGTGCCTGTGACACCGTGGAAGCTGGGGGGTCCCCCCCACCCAAACTCATCTTT.

A word on this clone: This DNA's translation differs at residue 20 from TCRdb's protein, which comes from a much larger clone; a read error is likely, and the protein shown is translated from the DNA. This sequence joins TRDV2 and TRDJ1; 9 bases match TRDD3. Germline CDR1 reads GEAIGNYY; CDR2 reads EKD. There are 22 residues in the CDR3. The CDR3 sequence is CACDLLRSRGLGDPKNTDKPIF. CDR3 bases: TGTGCCTGTGACCTTTTAAGATCTCGAGGACTGGGGGACCCGAAGAACACCGATAAACCCATCTTT.

This clone has a handful of counts. TCRdb's protein for this DNA is that of a much larger clone and differs from the translation at residue 4, likely a read error; the protein shown is the DNA translation. The chain carries TRDV2 and TRDJ1, with D possibly matching TRDD3 (5 bases). The germline CDR1 and CDR2 sequences are GEAIGNYY and EKD. Trimming took 5 bases from V and 0 from J, leaving 15 bases between them. The CDR3 has 15 residues. In DNA form, the CDR3 reads TGTGCCTGTGGCACTGTGGGGACCTACACCGATAAACTCATCTTT. This gives the protein CACGTVGTYTDKLIF.

This clone was counted between two and nine times. Since a far larger clone is one base different, this is likely a read error. This sample includes further DNA sequences coding for the same CDR3. V and J are TRDV2 and TRDJ1; weak D call: TRDD3 (6 bases). CDR1 GEAIGNYY and CDR2 EKD come from the germline V gene. The CDR3 is 21 residues long. V lost 0 bases and J lost 1, with 29 bases in between. The DNA for the CDR3 is TGTGCCTGTGACACCCACGGATTAACTGGTGGATACCTGAGTACCACCGATAAACTCATCTTT. Translated, it gives CACDTHGLTGGYLSTTDKLIF.

A few counts support this clone. The chain is built from TRDV2 and TRDJ1, with 7 bases matching TRDD3. CDR3 length equals 15 residues. Germline V gene lookup returns CDR1 GEAIGNYY and CDR2 EKD. V shed 1 base and J 2 bases; nucleotides not matched to a gene: 6. The CDR3 DNA follows: TGTGCCTGTGACACTTTACTGGGGAAAACCGATAAACTCATCTTT. It is translated as CACDTLLGKTDKLIF.

This clone was detected a few times. This chain connects TRDV2 to TRDJ1, with D unresolved. Germline CDR1 and CDR2: GEAIGNYY and EKD. CDR3 length: 15 amino acids. Trimming cost V 3 bases and J 2 bases, with 15 bases left between them. The CDR3 DNA is TGTGCCTGTGACGGACTGAGGGCCCCTACCGATAAACTCATCTTT. It translates to CACDGLRAPTDKLIF.

A remark on this clone: The TCRdb record carries a much larger clone's protein, which differs from this DNA's translation at residue 3; a read error is the likely cause, and the protein listed here is the DNA translation. CDR3 bases: TGTGCCTATGACCTACTGGGGGATCACGATAAACTCATCTTT. This encodes CAYDLLGDHDKLIF. This chain joins TRDV2 and TRDJ1, with 10 bases lining up with TRDD3. Germline values: CDR1 GEAIGNYY, CDR2 EKD. CDR3 size: 14 residues.

This clone was detected ten times or more. This is likely an artifact of a read error, given a far larger clone one base away. The rearrangement links TRDV2 to TRDJ1, with TRDD3 identical over 8 bases. This CDR3 has 21 residues. Trimming took 3 bases from V and 0 from J; bases not matched to a gene: 23. Germline CDR1 and CDR2: GEAIGNYY and EKD. CDR3: CACDPLPDPGGPRRHTDKLIF. The CDR3 coding sequence is TGTGCCTGTGACCCTCTGCCCGACCCTGGGGGACCTCGGAGGCACACCGATAAACTCATCTTT.

This clone has only a few counts. This is likely an artifact of a read error, given a far larger clone one base away. This chain links TRDV2 with TRDJ1, with 12 bases fitting TRDD3. CDR1 is GEAIGNYY and CDR2 is EKD in the germline V gene. The length of the CDR3 is 23 residues. V was pared by 0 bases and J by 0 bases, with 22 bases of the junction left unmatched. The CDR3 protein is CACDTVVRAGGYETHTNTDKLIF. CDR3 coding DNA: TGTGCCTGTGACACCGTTGTTCGGGCTGGGGGATACGAGACGCACACCAACACCGATAAACTCATCTTT.